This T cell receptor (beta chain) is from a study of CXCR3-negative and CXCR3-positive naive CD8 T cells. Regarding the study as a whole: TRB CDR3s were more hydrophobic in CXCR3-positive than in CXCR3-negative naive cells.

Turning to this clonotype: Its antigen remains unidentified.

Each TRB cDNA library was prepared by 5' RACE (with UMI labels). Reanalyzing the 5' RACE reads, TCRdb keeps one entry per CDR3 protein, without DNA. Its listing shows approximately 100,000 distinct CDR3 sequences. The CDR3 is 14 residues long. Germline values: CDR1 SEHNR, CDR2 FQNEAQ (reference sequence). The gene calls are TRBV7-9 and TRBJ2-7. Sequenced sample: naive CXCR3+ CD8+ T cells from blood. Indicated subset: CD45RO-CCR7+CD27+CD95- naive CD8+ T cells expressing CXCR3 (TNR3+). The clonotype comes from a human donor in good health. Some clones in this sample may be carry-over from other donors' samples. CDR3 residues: CASSLPSRPYEQYF.